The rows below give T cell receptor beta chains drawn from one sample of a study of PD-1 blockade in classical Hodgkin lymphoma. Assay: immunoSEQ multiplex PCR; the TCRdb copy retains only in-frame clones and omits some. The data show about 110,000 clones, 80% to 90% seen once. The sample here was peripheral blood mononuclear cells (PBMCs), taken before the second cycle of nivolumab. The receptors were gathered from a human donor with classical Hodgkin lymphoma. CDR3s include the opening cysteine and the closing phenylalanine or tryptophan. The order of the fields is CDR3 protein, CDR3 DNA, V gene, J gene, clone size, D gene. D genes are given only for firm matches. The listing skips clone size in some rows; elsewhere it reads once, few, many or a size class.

CDR3: CATRGATAEAFF
DNA: TGTGCCACCAGAGGGGCGACCGCTGAAGCTTTCTTT
V: TRBV28
J: TRBJ1-1
size: NA
D: NA

CDR3: CASSTTSGSGTDTQYF
DNA: TGCGCCAGCAGCACGACTAGCGGGAGTGGCACAGATACGCAGTATTTT
V: TRBV5-1
J: TRBJ2-3
size: once
D: TRBD2

CDR3: CASRNILRGVSNEKLFF
DNA: TGCGCCAGCAGAAACATCCTCCGCGGGGTTTCTAATGAAAAACTGTTTTTT
V: TRBV4-1
J: TRBJ1-4
size: NA
D: NA

CDR3: CASSGRTRESEKLFF
DNA: TGTGCCAGCAGTGGTCGGACAAGGGAATCAGAAAAACTGTTTTTT
V: TRBV9
J: TRBJ1-4
size: NA
D: NA

CDR3: CASSQGTTSYTDTQYF
DNA: TGCGCCAGCAGCCAAGGGACTACTTCTTACACAGATACGCAGTATTTT
V: TRBV4-3
J: TRBJ2-3
size: NA
D: NA

CDR3: CASSLSVTSGVYNEQFF
DNA: TGTGCCAGCAGCTTAAGCGTGACTAGCGGGGTCTACAATGAGCAGTTCTTC
V: TRBV11-2
J: TRBJ2-1
size: NA
D: TRBD2

CDR3: CASSRDRKETQYF
DNA: TGTGCCAGCAGTCGTGACAGGAAAGAGACCCAGTACTTC
V: TRBV7-6
J: TRBJ2-5
size: NA
D: NA

CDR3: CSVRTGNNEQFF
DNA: TGCAGCGTCAGGACAGGGAACAATGAGCAGTTCTTC
V: TRBV29-1
J: TRBJ2-1
size: NA
D: TRBD1

CDR3: CASSWGGSKKGYEQYF
DNA: TGTGCCAGCAGCTGGGGTGGGAGCAAAAAGGGCTACGAGCAGTACTTC
V: TRBV5-6
J: TRBJ2-7
size: NA
D: NA

CDR3: CASSSPQGQGLQQYF
DNA: TGTGCCAGCAGTTCACCACAGGGACAGGGATTGCAGCAGTACTTC
V: TRBV6-5
J: TRBJ2-7
size: NA
D: TRBD1

CDR3: CASSQTGVNTEAFF
DNA: TGTGCCAGCAGCCAGACAGGGGTGAACACTGAAGCTTTCTTT
V: TRBV4-2
J: TRBJ1-1
size: NA
D: TRBD1

CDR3: CASGQGYEQYF
DNA: TGTGCCAGCGGACAGGGGTACGAGCAGTACTTC
V: TRBV6-5
J: TRBJ2-7
size: NA
D: TRBD1

CDR3: CASSPNSGSTEQYF
DNA: TGTGCCAGCTCACCAAATAGCGGGAGCACCGAGCAGTACTTC
V: TRBV18
J: TRBJ2-7
size: once
D: TRBD2

CDR3: CASSFDPGQGPVRTEAFF
DNA: TGTGCCAGCAGCTTCGATCCCGGACAGGGGCCGGTACGCACTGAAGCTTTCTTT
V: TRBV11-2
J: TRBJ1-1
size: NA
D: TRBD1

CDR3: CASSVVREGEQFF
DNA: TGTGCCAGCAGCGTAGTCAGGGAGGGTGAGCAGTTCTTC
V: TRBV9
J: TRBJ2-1
size: once
D: TRBD2

CDR3: CASSPRKGDQPQHF
DNA: TGTGCCAGCAGCCCTAGAAAGGGGGATCAGCCCCAGCATTTT
V: TRBV7-2
J: TRBJ1-5
size: NA
D: NA

CDR3: CASSPGDYEQYF
DNA: TGTGCCAGCAGCCCGGGAGACTACGAGCAGTACTTC
V: TRBV5-6
J: TRBJ2-7
size: NA
D: NA

CDR3: CASSLGHPPRDEQYF
DNA: TGTGCCAGCAGCTTAGGGCACCCTCCGAGAGACGAGCAGTACTTC
V: TRBV11-1
J: TRBJ2-7
size: NA
D: NA

CDR3: CASSYSGTGETFF
DNA: TGTGCCAGCAGTTACAGCGGTACAGGGGAAACTTTCTTT
V: TRBV6-6
J: TRBJ1-1
size: NA
D: TRBD1

CDR3: CASSFSVGRESQYF
DNA: TGTGCCAGCAGCTTCTCTGTTGGGCGGGAGTCCCAGTACTTC
V: TRBV11-1
J: TRBJ2-5
size: NA
D: TRBD2

CDR3: CASSFQEMVGYGYTF
DNA: TGTGCCAGCAGTTTTCAGGAGATGGTGGGCTATGGCTACACCTTC
V: TRBV6-6
J: TRBJ1-2
size: NA
D: NA

CDR3: CASSQARQALNTEAFF
DNA: TGCGCCAGCAGCCAAGCCCGACAGGCTCTGAACACTGAAGCTTTCTTT
V: TRBV4-1
J: TRBJ1-1
size: NA
D: NA

CDR3: CASSFGRPSSGNTIYF
DNA: TGTGCCAGCAGCTTCGGCAGGCCAAGCTCTGGAAACACCATATATTTT
V: TRBV5-4
J: TRBJ1-3
size: NA
D: NA

CDR3: CASSFGRRDSNTGELFF
DNA: TGCGCCAGCAGCTTCGGACGACGGGACTCGAACACCGGGGAGCTGTTTTTT
V: TRBV5-1
J: TRBJ2-2
size: NA
D: NA

CDR3: CASRRDSLGTEAFF
DNA: TGTGCCAGCAGACGGGACAGCTTGGGGACTGAAGCTTTCTTT
V: TRBV6-6
J: TRBJ1-1
size: NA
D: TRBD1

CDR3: CATSRAFPGQGNGELFF
DNA: TGTGCCACCAGCAGAGCTTTCCCGGGACAGGGTAACGGGGAGCTGTTTTTT
V: TRBV15
J: TRBJ2-2
size: NA
D: TRBD1

CDR3: CASSLELQRSDTQYF
DNA: TGTGCCAGCAGCTTGGAACTCCAGAGGTCAGATACGCAGTATTTT
V: TRBV5-6
J: TRBJ2-3
size: NA
D: NA

CDR3: CASSSVGGYEQYF
DNA: TGTGCCAGCAGTTCAGTAGGAGGGTACGAGCAGTACTTC
V: TRBV28
J: TRBJ2-7
size: NA
D: NA

CDR3: CASSRTSGSSEFF
DNA: TGTGCCAGCTCACGGACTAGCGGGAGCTCAGAGTTCTTC
V: TRBV18
J: TRBJ2-1
size: NA
D: TRBD2

CDR3: CASSAGTRTEQFF
DNA: TGCGCCAGCAGCGCCGGGACTAGAACCGAGCAGTTCTTC
V: TRBV10-2
J: TRBJ2-1
size: NA
D: TRBD2

CDR3: CASSFQGSGVRSTDTQYF
DNA: TGTGCCAGCAGCTTCCAAGGGTCCGGGGTACGAAGCACAGATACGCAGTATTTT
V: TRBV13
J: TRBJ2-3
size: NA
D: NA

CDR3: CASSYLSLGETQYF
DNA: TGTGCCAGCAGCTATCTGTCTCTGGGGGAGACCCAGTACTTC
V: TRBV7-2
J: TRBJ2-5
size: NA
D: NA

CDR3: CASSLDRDWDTQYF
DNA: TGTGCCAGCAGCTTGGACAGGGACTGGGATACGCAGTATTTT
V: TRBV7-9
J: TRBJ2-3
size: NA
D: TRBD1

CDR3: CASSQGQRGSTDTQYF
DNA: TGTGCCAGCAGCCAAGGTCAGCGGGGCTCCACAGATACGCAGTATTTT
V: TRBV4-2
J: TRBJ2-3
size: few
D: TRBD2

CDR3: CASSQDSGNTIYF
DNA: TGTGCCAGCAGCCAAGATTCTGGAAACACCATATATTTT
V: TRBV14
J: TRBJ1-3
size: NA
D: NA

CDR3: CASRTAGANVLTF
DNA: TGTGCCAGCAGGACGGCGGGGGCCAACGTCCTGACTTTC
V: TRBV27
J: TRBJ2-6
size: NA
D: NA

CDR3: CASSQDKASGRNEQFF
DNA: TGCGCCAGCAGCCAAGATAAGGCTAGCGGGAGGAATGAGCAGTTCTTC
V: TRBV4-1
J: TRBJ2-1
size: NA
D: TRBD2

CDR3: CASSVANRAGGNTIYF
DNA: TGTGCCAGCAGCGTAGCTAACAGGGCAGGGGGAAACACCATATATTTT
V: TRBV9
J: TRBJ1-3
size: NA
D: NA

CDR3: CASSWGGSYEQYF
DNA: TGTGCCAGCAGTTGGGGTGGTTCCTACGAGCAGTACTTC
V: TRBV27
J: TRBJ2-7
size: NA
D: NA

CDR3: CASSLEGLASYNEQFF
DNA: TGCGCCAGCAGCCTAGAGGGGCTTGCTTCCTACAATGAGCAGTTCTTC
V: TRBV4-1
J: TRBJ2-1
size: NA
D: NA

CDR3: CASSADRSGIKTQYF
DNA: TGTGCCAGCAGTGCGGACAGGTCCGGGATCAAGACCCAGTACTTC
V: TRBV6-5
J: TRBJ2-5
size: NA
D: TRBD1

CDR3: CASSGGLAVYEQYF
DNA: TGTGCCAGCAGTGGGGGACTAGCGGTCTACGAGCAGTACTTC
V: TRBV7-2
J: TRBJ2-7
size: NA
D: TRBD2

CDR3: CASSLNGQGRTYEQYF
DNA: TGTGCCAGCAGCTTAAACGGACAAGGCCGCACCTACGAGCAGTACTTC
V: TRBV7-8
J: TRBJ2-7
size: NA
D: NA

CDR3: CASSQKEDRDRASYEQYF
DNA: TGCGCCAGCAGTCAAAAGGAGGACCGGGACAGGGCGTCCTACGAGCAGTACTTC
V: TRBV23-1
J: TRBJ2-7
size: NA
D: TRBD1

CDR3: CASRPRPQLGYTF
DNA: TGTGCCAGCAGACCGCGGCCCCAGTTGGGGTACACCTTC
V: TRBV27
J: TRBJ1-2
size: NA
D: NA

CDR3: CASSLVWGAVAGELFF
DNA: TGTGCCAGCAGCTTAGTATGGGGGGCGGTGGCCGGGGAGCTGTTTTTT
V: TRBV7-2
J: TRBJ2-2
size: NA
D: NA

CDR3: CASSSGQGRNTGELFF
DNA: TGTGCCAGCAGCTCGGGACAGGGGCGCAACACCGGGGAGCTGTTTTTT
V: TRBV11-2
J: TRBJ2-2
size: NA
D: TRBD1

CDR3: CASAQGLNYGYTF
DNA: TGCGCCAGCGCGCAGGGGCTAAACTATGGCTACACCTTC
V: TRBV10-1
J: TRBJ1-2
size: NA
D: NA

CDR3: CASSQPGTSGGETQYF
DNA: TGCGCCAGCAGCCAACCTGGGACTAGCGGAGGGGAGACCCAGTACTTC
V: TRBV4-1
J: TRBJ2-5
size: NA
D: TRBD2

CDR3: CASSLGGSLYEQYF
DNA: TGTGCCAGCAGTTTAGGTGGCTCCCTCTACGAGCAGTACTTC
V: TRBV28
J: TRBJ2-7
size: NA
D: NA